This T cell receptor (beta chain) was profiled in a study of blood T cells in healthy people across ages. With 5 bases removed from V and 7 bases from J, the gap between germline ends came to 24 bases. The CDR3 is 17 amino acids. Germline CDR1 is MNHEY and CDR2 is SMNVEV (reference sequence). Study-wide results and limits: A strong correlation was seen between TCR beta diversity and naive T cell percentage.

On this clonotype itself: Its matching antigen is unknown.

With a J-beta primer mix and a sample-barcoded 5' primer, a second PCR ran about 7 to 12 cycles. One entry per CDR3 protein, called by TCRdb with MiXCR from the 5' RACE reads. The table has about 1.8 million distinct CDR3 sequences, roughly 49% seen once. Isolating PBMCs gave at least 6.5 million of these cells per sample. The specimen was blood. The receptor was isolated from a woman aged 40 to 49 in good health. The V call is TRBV27, the J call TRBJ1-5; D ambiguous. Here the CDR3 reads CASSPLGSPLGEQPQHF. DNA for the CDR3: TGTGCCAGCAGTCCCCTGGGCTCACCCCTCGGGGAACAGCCCCAGCATTTT.